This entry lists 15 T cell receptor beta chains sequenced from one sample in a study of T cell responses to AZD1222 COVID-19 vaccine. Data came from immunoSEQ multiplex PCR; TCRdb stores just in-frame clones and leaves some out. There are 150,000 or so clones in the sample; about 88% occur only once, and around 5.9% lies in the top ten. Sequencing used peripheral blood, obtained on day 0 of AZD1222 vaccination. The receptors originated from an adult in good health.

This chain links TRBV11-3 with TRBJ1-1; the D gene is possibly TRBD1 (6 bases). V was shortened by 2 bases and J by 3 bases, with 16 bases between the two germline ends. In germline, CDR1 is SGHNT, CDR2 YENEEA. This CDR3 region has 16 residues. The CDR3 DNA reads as TGTGCCAGCAGCTTACCACTCCACAGGGAACACACTGAAGCTTTCTTT. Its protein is CASSLPLHREHTEAFF.

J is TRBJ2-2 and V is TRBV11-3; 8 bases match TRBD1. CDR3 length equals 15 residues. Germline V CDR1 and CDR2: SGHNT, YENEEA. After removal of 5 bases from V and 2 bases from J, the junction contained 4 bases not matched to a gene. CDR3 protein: CASSTGQGNTGELFF. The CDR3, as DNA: TGTGCCAGCAGCACCGGACAGGGAAACACCGGGGAGCTGTTTTTT.

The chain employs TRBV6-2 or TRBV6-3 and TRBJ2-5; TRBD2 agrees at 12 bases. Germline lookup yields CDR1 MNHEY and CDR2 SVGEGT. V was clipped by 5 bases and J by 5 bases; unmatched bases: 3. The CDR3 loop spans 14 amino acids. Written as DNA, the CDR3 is TGTGCCAGCAGTCTAGCGGGAGGGCTGGAGACCCAGTACTTC. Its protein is CASSLAGGLETQYF.

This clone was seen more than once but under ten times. Here the CDR3 DNA reads TGTGCCAGCAGTTCCCTTACGGACAGGGTCTACGAGCAGTACTTC. It encodes CASSSLTDRVYEQYF. The rearrangement uses TRBV27 and TRBJ2-7; 8 bases align to TRBD1. CDR3 size: 15 residues. The germline CDR1 and CDR2 sequences are MNHEY and SMNVEV (reference sequence). V lost 4 bases and J lost 3; bases outside the gene matches: 8.

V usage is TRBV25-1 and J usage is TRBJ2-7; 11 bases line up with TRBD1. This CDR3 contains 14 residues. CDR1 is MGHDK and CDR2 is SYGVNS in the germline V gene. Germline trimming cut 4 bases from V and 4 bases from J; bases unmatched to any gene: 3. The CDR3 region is CASSGTGGEYEQYF. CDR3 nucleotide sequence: TGTGCCAGCAGTGGGACAGGGGGCGAGTACGAGCAGTACTTC.

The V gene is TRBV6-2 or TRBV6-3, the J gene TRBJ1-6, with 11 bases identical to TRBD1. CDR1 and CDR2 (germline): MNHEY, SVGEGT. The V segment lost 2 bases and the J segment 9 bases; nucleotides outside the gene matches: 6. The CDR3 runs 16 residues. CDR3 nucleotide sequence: TGTGCCAGCAGTTACGCGGGACAGGGGGAAGGTTCACCCCTCCACTTT. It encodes CASSYAGQGEGSPLHF.

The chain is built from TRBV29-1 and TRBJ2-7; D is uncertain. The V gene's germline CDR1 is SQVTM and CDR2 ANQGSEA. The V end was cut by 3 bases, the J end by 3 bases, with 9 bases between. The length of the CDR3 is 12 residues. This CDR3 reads CSVEGPIYEQYF. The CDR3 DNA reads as TGCAGCGTTGAGGGCCCCATCTACGAGCAGTACTTC.

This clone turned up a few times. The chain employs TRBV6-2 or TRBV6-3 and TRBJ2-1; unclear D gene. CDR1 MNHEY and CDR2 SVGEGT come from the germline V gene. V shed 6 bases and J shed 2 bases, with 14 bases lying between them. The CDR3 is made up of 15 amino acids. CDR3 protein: CASSQYDSPYNEQFF. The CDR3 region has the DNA TGTGCCAGCAGCCAATACGACTCCCCCTACAATGAGCAGTTCTTC.

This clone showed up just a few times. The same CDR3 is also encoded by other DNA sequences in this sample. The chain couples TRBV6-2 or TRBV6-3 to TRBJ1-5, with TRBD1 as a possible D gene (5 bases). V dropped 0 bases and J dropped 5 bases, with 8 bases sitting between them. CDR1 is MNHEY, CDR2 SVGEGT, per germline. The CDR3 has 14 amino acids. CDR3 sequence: CASSYSDRYQPQHF. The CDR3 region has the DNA TGTGCCAGCAGTTACTCCGACAGATATCAGCCCCAGCATTTT.

CDR3 sequence: CAWSVAGGTDTQYF. DNA of the CDR3: TGTGCCTGGAGTGTAGCGGGAGGCACAGATACGCAGTATTTT. This chain uses TRBV30 with TRBJ2-3, with 8 bases identical to TRBD2. The CDR3 totals 14 residues. V dropped 0 bases and J dropped 1; count of bases not matched to a gene: 0. Germline values: CDR1 GTSNPN, CDR2 SVGIG (reference sequence). Looking up the rest from reference TRBV30 and TRBJ2-3 gives the full variable domain: SQTIHQWPATLVQPVGSPLSLECTVEGTSNPNLYWYRQAAGRGLQLLFYSVGIGQISSEVPQNLSASRPQDRQFILSSKKLLLSDSGFYLCAWSVAGGTDTQYFGPGTRLTVL.

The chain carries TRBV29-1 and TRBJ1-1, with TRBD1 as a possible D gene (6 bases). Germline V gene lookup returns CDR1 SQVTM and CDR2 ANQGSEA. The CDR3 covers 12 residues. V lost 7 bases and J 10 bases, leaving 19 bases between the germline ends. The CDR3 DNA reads TGCAGCGCCACCAGTCCGGGGGCTGGAGCTTTCTTT. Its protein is CSATSPGAGAFF.

The CDR3: CASSLEGEQPQHF. CDR3 nucleotide sequence: TGTGCCAGCAGCTTAGAAGGGGAGCAGCCCCAGCATTTT. The V call is TRBV7-2, the J call TRBJ1-5; TRBD1 is a possible D gene (5 bases). The CDR3 totals 13 residues. The ends were cut back, 1 base at V and 7 bases at J, with 8 bases in the middle. CDR1 and CDR2 from the germline V gene are SGHTA and FQGNSA.

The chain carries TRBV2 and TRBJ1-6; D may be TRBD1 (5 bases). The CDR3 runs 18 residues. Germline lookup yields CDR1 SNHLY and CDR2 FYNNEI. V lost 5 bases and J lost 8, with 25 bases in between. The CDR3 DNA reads TGTGCCAGCAGTCCGGGTTTTGGGCGCAGGGATGATGATTCACCCCTCCACTTT. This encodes CASSPGFGRRDDDSPLHF. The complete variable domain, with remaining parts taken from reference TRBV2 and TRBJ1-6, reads EPEVTQTPSHQVTQMGQEVILRCVPISNHLYFYWYRQILGQKVEFLVSFYNNEISEKSEIFDDQFSVERPDGSNFTLKIRSTKLEDSAMYFCASSPGFGRRDDDSPLHFGNGTRLTVT.

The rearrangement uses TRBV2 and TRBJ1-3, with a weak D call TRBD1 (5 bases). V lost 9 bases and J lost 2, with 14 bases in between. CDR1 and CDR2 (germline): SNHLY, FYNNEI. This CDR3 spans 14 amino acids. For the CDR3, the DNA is TGTGCCAGTAACCAGGGTAGGACTGGAAACACCATATATTTT. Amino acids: CASNQGRTGNTIYF.

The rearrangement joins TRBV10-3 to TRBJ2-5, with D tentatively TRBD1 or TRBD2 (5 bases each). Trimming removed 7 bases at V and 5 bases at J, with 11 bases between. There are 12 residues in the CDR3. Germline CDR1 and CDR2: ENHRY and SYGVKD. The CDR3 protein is CAIMGESETQYF. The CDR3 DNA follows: TGTGCCATCATGGGGGAATCGGAGACCCAGTACTTC.